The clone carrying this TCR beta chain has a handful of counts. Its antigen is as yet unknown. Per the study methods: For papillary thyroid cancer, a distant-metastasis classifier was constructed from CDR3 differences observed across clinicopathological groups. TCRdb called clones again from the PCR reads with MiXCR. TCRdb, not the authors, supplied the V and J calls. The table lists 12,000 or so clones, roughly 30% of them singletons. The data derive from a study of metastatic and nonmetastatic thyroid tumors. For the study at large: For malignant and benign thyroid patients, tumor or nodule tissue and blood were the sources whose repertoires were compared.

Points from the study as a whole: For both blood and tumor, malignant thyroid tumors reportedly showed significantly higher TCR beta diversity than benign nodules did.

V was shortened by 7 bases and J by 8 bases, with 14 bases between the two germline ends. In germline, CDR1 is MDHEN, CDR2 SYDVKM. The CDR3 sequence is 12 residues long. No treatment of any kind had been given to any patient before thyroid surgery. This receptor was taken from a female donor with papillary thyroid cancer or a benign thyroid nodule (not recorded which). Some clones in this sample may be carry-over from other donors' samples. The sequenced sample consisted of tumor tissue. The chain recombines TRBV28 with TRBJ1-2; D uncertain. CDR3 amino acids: CASITPGSGYTF. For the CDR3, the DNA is TGTGCCAGCATAACGCCGGGTAGCGGCTACACCTTC.